Detailed here is one TCR beta chain. This clonotype was seen a few times. No antigen is known for it. No much larger clone is present one base from it, and per-base qualities are unavailable. The TCR beta CDR3 regions were amplified from the RNA transcripts. The first round of RT-PCR for the TCR CDR3 was performed with the HTBI primer set and the Qiagen OneStep RT-PCR kit. Libraries were constructed in a second round of multiplex PCR, after which size selection and purification were performed. The libraries were sequenced on an Illumina HiSeq2000 using paired-end 100 bp reads. The study's processing was this. SOAPnuke was used to process the raw data, throwing out any read that contained adapters or uncalled bases, had a mean Phred below 15, or lacked an exact constant-primer or identifier match. High-quality paired reads were merged with COPE v1.2.5, and unique nucleotide sequences were defined as clonotypes. MiTCR v1.1 was used to align the clonotypes against IMGT TRBV, TRBD and TRBJ reference segments. Analysis was restricted to V-J combinations with a frequency above 0.0001, which covered roughly 99% of repertoires. The TCS score was defined as F50 (clonal expansion) divided by E x V (chaos), with BLOSUM62-based TCRdist calculated between CDR3 peptides within each V-J. Welch's t-statistics and random forest reduced around 520 V-J features to roughly 13, which were used in a naive Bayes classifier (R e1071). Using fastp trimming at Q25 and MiXCR clonotype assembly, TCRdb reanalyzed the public sequencing data and kept in-frame beta chains. Records with the same CDR3 protein are collapsed into one entry carrying the most frequent genes and DNA. The V and J calls were determined by TCRdb, not by the authors. The sample data list roughly 500,000 distinct CDR3 sequences, and 16% of these were observed just once. 25% to 30% of the sample is held by the ten biggest clonotypes.

These data come from a study of T cells in Graves' hyperthyroidism and ophthalmopathy (dated by TCRdb to the late 2010s). Looking at the study overall: Peripheral blood was sampled at the time of initial diagnosis, prior to any treatment. A discovery cohort of fewer than 110 patients, 43 with Graves' ophthalmopathy and about 58 with stable Graves' hyperthyroidism, was used to find distinguishing TCR V-J signatures. Prospective prediction of ophthalmopathy was tested in an independent validation cohort of 18 hyperthyroidism patients and 17 patients who later progressed to ophthalmopathy. The approximately 90 discovery patients were randomly split 7:3 into training and test sets. Thyroid tissue and blood T-cell repertoires from over 5 Graves' hyperthyroidism patients were also compared in the study. Once sampling was done, hyperthyroidism patients were given methimazole at a starting dose of 30 mg daily, whereas ophthalmopathy patients were given high-dose intravenous methylprednisolone. The paper describes TCR Vbeta CDR3 sequencing of 135 peripheral blood samples, made up of some 42 ophthalmopathy patients, around 78 hyperthyroidism patients and 17 progressor patients.

In the ophthalmopathy patients, disease was moderately to severely active, with a Clinical Activity Score of 3 or more, a NOSPECS grade of 4 or more, and a duration of less than 3 months. Any patient with an uncontrolled infection, another autoimmune disease, pregnancy or lactation was excluded. Diagnoses were established on the basis of clinical symptoms, serum thyroxine and TRAb, thyroid ultrasound, and orbital computed tomography. PBMCs were separated from roughly 10 ml of fresh peripheral blood using Ficoll-Paque density gradient centrifugation. Trizol reagent was used to extract total RNA, and RNA quality was then checked on an Agilent 2100 Bioanalyzer. Study-level results and caveats: In validation, the model predicted progression to ophthalmopathy a median of about 6.8 months before onset, with roughly 70% sensitivity and roughly 73% specificity. Ophthalmopathy was separated from stable hyperthyroidism by a 13 V-J signature model, with about 86% sensitivity and about 81% specificity obtained in cross-validation and 80%/75% obtained in testing. Most expanded thyroid clonotypes (frequency above 0.001) were also found in blood, which suggests that blood repertoires may mirror thyroid immune responses. Sample size was not statistically predetermined, and investigators were not blinded to group allocation.

This receptor was taken from a woman aged 25 to 39 with Graves' ophthalmopathy. Sequenced: blood.

At the DNA level, the sequence is TGTGCCAGCAGCCATAGCGGGAGTCTTCCTGAGCAGTTCTTC. It specifies CASSHSGSLPEQFF. The chain links TRBV5-8 with TRBJ2-1; 9 bases in the middle match TRBD2. The germline V gene specifies SGHTS as CDR1 and YDEGEE as CDR2. Trimmed from V: 4 bases; trimmed from J: 9 bases; junction bases lacking a gene match: 8. Including cysteine and phenylalanine, the CDR3 has 14 amino acids. Left in the record is the CDR3 DNA by itself, 42 bases read in frame from the first base.